Listed below are T cell receptor delta chains from one sample, sequenced in a study of gamma-delta T cells after stem cell transplantation. TCRdb processed the RT-PCR reads again with the CATT caller. The sample lists more than 4,500 delta-chain clones, 8.5% to 10% seen once, with around 14% in the top ten. Sample: gamma-delta T cells. These receptors all stem from a human donor. It is not recorded whose cells these are; they may come from a transplant donor. The CDR3 runs from the conserved cysteine through the conserved F or W. D genes are given only for firm matches. A clone size is listed for some rows: how often the clone was seen (once, few, many), or a class if it is expanded.

j_call v_call d_call clone_size cdr3_nt cdr3_aa
TRDJ1 TRDV2 TRDD3 few TGTGCCTGTGACAAACTACTGGGGGACCAGTACACCGATAAACTCATCTTT CACDKLLGDQYTDKLIF
TRDJ1 TRDV2 TRDD3 few TGTGCCTGTGACCCCCTGGGGGATAAGGCGGACACCGATAAACTCATCTTT CACDPLGDKADTDKLIF
TRDJ3 TRDV2 NA NA TGTGCCCGTGACACCCCGACTGCCTCCTGGGACACCCGACAGATGTTTTTC CARDTPTASWDTRQMFF
TRDJ2 TRDV1 NA few TGTGCTCTTGGGGAAAGCGGGTTCCTACAGGTGTGGGGATACAGAGCACAACTCTTCTTT CALGESGFLQVWGYRAQLFF
TRDJ1 TRDV2 TRDD3 medium-sized TGTGCCTGTGACCCCGTCGGGGGGATATTAGTCACCGATAAACTCATCTTT CACDPVGGILVTDKLIF
TRDJ1 TRDV2 TRDD3 medium-sized TGTGCCTGTTTTCCAGTACTGGGGGATACCGATAAACTCATCTTT CACFPVLGDTDKLIF
TRDJ1 TRDV2 TRDD3 medium-sized TGTGCCTGTGACCCCGTACTGGGGGATACTAAAAGAGCCTACACCGATAAACTCATCTTT CACDPVLGDTKRAYTDKLIF
TRDJ3 TRDV2 TRDD3 NA TGTGCCTGTGACTGGGGGACCTGGGACACCCGACAGATGTTTTTC CACDWGTWDTRQMFF
TRDJ1 TRDV2 TRDD3 few TGTGCCTGTGACACCGTACCCGCTGGGGGATACGATTCGGGAACCGATAAACTCATCTTT CACDTVPAGGYDSGTDKLIF
TRDJ1 TRDV2 NA NA TGTGCCTGTGACACTCTTTTAAGTACGGAGGTCGATAAACTCATCTTT CACDTLLSTEVDKLIF
TRDJ1 TRDV3 TRDD3 once TGTGCCCCCCGGTGCTACGGGGGATACGCGGGCACCGATAAACTCATCTTT CAPRCYGGYAGTDKLIF
TRDJ1 TRDV2 TRDD3 few TGTGCCTGTGACACCGTTGATGGGGGATACGCGAAGGAGGGTAAACTCATCTTT CACDTVDGGYAKEGKLIF
TRDJ3 TRDV2 TRDD3 medium-sized TGTGCCTGTGACAGTACTGGGGGATCCTGGGACACCCGACAGATGTTTTTC CACDSTGGSWDTRQMFF
TRDJ3 TRDV2 TRDD3 NA TGTGCCTGTGACTCCCTGCTGGGGGATTCAACCCGACAGATGTTTTTC CACDSLLGDSTRQMFF
TRDJ1 TRDV2 NA medium-sized TGTGCCTGTTCTGATGTACGCCAGAGCAGAAGAACCGATAAACTCATCTTT CACSDVRQSRRTDKLIF